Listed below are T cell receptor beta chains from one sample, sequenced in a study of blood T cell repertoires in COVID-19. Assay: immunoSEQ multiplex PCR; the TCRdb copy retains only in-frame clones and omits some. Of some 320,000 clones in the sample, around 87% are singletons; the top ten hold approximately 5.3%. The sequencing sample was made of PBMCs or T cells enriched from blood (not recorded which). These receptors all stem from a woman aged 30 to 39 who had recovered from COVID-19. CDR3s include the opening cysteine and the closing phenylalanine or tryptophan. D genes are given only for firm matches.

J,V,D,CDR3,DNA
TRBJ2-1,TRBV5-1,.,CASSSNNPTYNEQFF,TGCGCCAGCAGCTCCAACAACCCCACCTACAATGAGCAGTTCTTC
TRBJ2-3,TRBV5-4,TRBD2,CASSTTSGVLGGEDTQYF,TGTGCCAGCAGCACAACTAGCGGGGTTCTCGGCGGGGAAGATACGCAGTATTTT
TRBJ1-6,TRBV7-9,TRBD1,CASSSQGEWGSPLHF,TGTGCCAGCAGCTCACAGGGGGAATGGGGTTCACCCCTCCACTTT
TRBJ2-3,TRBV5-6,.,CASSLVSTSTDTQYF,TGTGCCAGCAGTCTAGTCTCTACTAGCACAGATACGCAGTATTTT
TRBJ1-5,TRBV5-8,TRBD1,CASSSRQGLNQPQHF,TGTGCCAGCAGTTCTAGACAGGGTTTAAATCAGCCCCAGCATTTT
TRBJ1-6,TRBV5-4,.,CASPNPRNSPLHF,TGTGCCAGCCCTAACCCCCGGAATTCACCCCTCCACTTT
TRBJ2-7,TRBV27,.,CASSLYGTQYEQYF,TGTGCCAGCAGTTTATACGGGACACAATACGAGCAGTACTTC
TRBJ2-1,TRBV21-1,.,CASSTPRPASGAVSYNEQFF,TGTGCCAGCAGCACACCCCGCCCCGCTAGCGGCGCGGTGTCCTACAATGAGCAGTTCTTC
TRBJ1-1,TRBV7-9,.,CASSSYRATEAFF,TGTGCCAGCAGCTCCTACAGGGCTACTGAAGCTTTCTTT
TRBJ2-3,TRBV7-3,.,CASSLAEGPDTQYF,TGTGCCAGCAGCTTAGCGGAGGGGCCCGATACGCAGTATTTT
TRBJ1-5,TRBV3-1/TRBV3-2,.,CASSQEGARQPQHF,TGTGCCAGCAGCCAAGAGGGGGCGCGGCAGCCCCAGCATTTT